This T cell receptor beta chain derives from a study of T cells in Graves' hyperthyroidism and ophthalmopathy. This clonotype was observed a few times. No antigen is known for it. Findings and caveats of the study: Ophthalmopathy was model-predicted a median roughly 6.3 months pre-onset.

This CDR3 comprises 14 residues. The V end lost 3 bases, the J end lost 1 base, and 7 bases lay between the germline ends. Germline lookup yields CDR1 SNHLY and CDR2 FYNNEI. Researchers took RNA transcripts and amplified the TCR beta CDR3 regions from them. Using the HTBI primer set, a first-round RT-PCR was run on the TCR CDR3. MiXCR was run by TCRdb on the multiplex PCR reads, yielding one entry per CDR3 protein. The profile shows around 690,000 distinct CDR3 sequences, more than 20% of them singletons. Ophthalmopathy cases met thresholds of Clinical Activity Score at least 3, NOSPECS grade at least 4 and duration under 3 months. Criteria for exclusion of patients were uncontrolled infection, other autoimmune disease, pregnancy or lactation. PBMCs were sourced from roughly 10 ml fresh peripheral blood.

The sequencing sample was made of blood. The gene calls are TRBV2 and TRBJ2-1, with D unclear. This clonotype originated in a man aged 25 to 40 with Graves' ophthalmopathy. The CDR3 nucleotides are TGTGCCAGCAGTGAGCAGTTATCCTACAATGAGCAGTTCTTC. Translated, it gives CASSEQLSYNEQFF.